A selection of T cell receptor beta chains follows, all from one sample in a study of long-term antiretroviral therapy in people with HIV. TCRdb's copy holds only in-frame clones and misses some; the assay was immunoSEQ multiplex PCR. The repertoire consists of about 20,000 clones, with approximately 83% occurring once and the leading ten covering around 8.9%. The starting material was unsorted PBMCs, obtained 1.2 years after starting antiretroviral therapy. These receptors were collected from a woman aged 35 to 49 with HIV. Both conserved end residues are part of each CDR3.

V: TRBV5-3; J: TRBJ2-7; CDR3: CAARGDSASF
V: TRBV19; J: TRBJ1-1; CDR3: CASRVGPSGEAFF
V: TRBV2; J: TRBJ1-2; CDR3: CASSANLYGYTF
V: TRBV10-3; J: TRBJ1-1; CDR3: CAISEQRNTEAFF
V: TRBV2; J: TRBJ2-3; CDR3: CASSELPRDTQYF
V: TRBV7-9; J: TRBJ2-1; CDR3: CASSSGTSGIDEQFF
V: TRBV6-5; J: TRBJ2-2; CDR3: CASSYWTSVSTGELFF
V: TRBV25-1; J: TRBJ1-4; CDR3: CASSEGDRGEKLFF
V: TRBV27; J: TRBJ1-1; CDR3: CASNKGAANTEAFF
V: TRBV6-5; J: TRBJ2-7; CDR3: CASSRNLYEQYF
V: TRBV6-1; J: TRBJ1-5; CDR3: CASTQDRGNQPQHF
V: TRBV25-1; J: TRBJ2-1; CDR3: CASTGTNIYNEQFF
V: TRBV11-3; J: TRBJ2-3; CDR3: CASSFRTGTGTDTQYF
V: TRBV9; J: TRBJ2-1; CDR3: CASSAAGYYNEQFF
V: TRBV10-2; J: TRBJ2-7; CDR3: CASSGFGTGPFYEQYF
V: TRBV7-8; J: TRBJ1-1; CDR3: CASSTLQGNTEAFF
V: TRBV28; J: TRBJ1-5; CDR3: CASSNNRPISPQHF
V: TRBV6-5; J: TRBJ1-1; CDR3: CASSYSGGLRTEAFF
V: TRBV19; J: TRBJ1-2; CDR3: CASKGDLRVGGYTF
V: TRBV18; J: TRBJ2-1; CDR3: CASSPGGVSSYNEQFF
V: TRBV2; J: TRBJ1-1; CDR3: CASSVGTAVVAAFF
V: TRBV11-2; J: TRBJ2-7; CDR3: CASSLGLSSYEQYF
V: TRBV6-4; J: TRBJ2-3; CDR3: CASSEGPVTDTQYF
V: TRBV5-1; J: TRBJ2-7; CDR3: CASSLGDPSFSYEQYF
V: TRBV5-4; J: TRBJ2-7; CDR3: CASRRDSSYEQYF
V: TRBV5-4; J: TRBJ1-1; CDR3: CASSSTSTVITEAFF
V: TRBV29-1; J: TRBJ2-1; CDR3: CSVSGGSLPNEQFF
V: TRBV27; J: TRBJ1-2; CDR3: CASSFPRTGGGWGYTF
V: TRBV7-7; J: TRBJ2-2; CDR3: CASSSGLAGVTTGELFF
V: TRBV18; J: TRBJ1-5; CDR3: CASSRTEYSNQPQHF
V: TRBV7-8; J: TRBJ2-7; CDR3: CASSAQGDGTYEQYF
V: TRBV11-2; J: TRBJ2-1; CDR3: CASSPRTLAEQFF
V: TRBV9; J: TRBJ1-1; CDR3: CASSATGTGDTEAFF
V: TRBV10-3; J: TRBJ2-1; CDR3: CAISEDRGVYNEQFF
V: TRBV6-1; J: TRBJ1-2; CDR3: CASRSSTGSSGYTF
V: TRBV25-1; J: TRBJ2-1; CDR3: CASSERWAAGAKYNEQFF
V: TRBV4-1; J: TRBJ2-1; CDR3: CASSQDGLAGGNEQFF
V: TRBV6-5; J: TRBJ1-5; CDR3: CASSYWYSGNQPQHF
V: TRBV19; J: TRBJ2-7; CDR3: CASSLGLASSYEQYF
V: TRBV10-3; J: TRBJ1-5; CDR3: CAISGDRDVQPQHF
V: TRBV5-1; J: TRBJ2-2; CDR3: CASSLTGGTGELFF
V: TRBV28; J: TRBJ1-1; CDR3: CASSLGQGAFGAFF
V: TRBV19; J: TRBJ1-2; CDR3: CASSVSPGYYGYTF
V: TRBV6-5; J: TRBJ1-5; CDR3: CASSSGTDSNQPQHF
V: TRBV7-2; J: TRBJ1-1; CDR3: CASRPLGQGSEAFF
V: TRBV11-2; J: TRBJ2-4; CDR3: CASSSTMGHNKNIQYF
V: TRBV5-4; J: TRBJ2-3; CDR3: CASSFPTTSNTDTQYF
V: TRBV2; J: TRBJ2-7; CDR3: CASSEEVYYEQYF
V: TRBV7-2; J: TRBJ1-5; CDR3: CASSPGGPFNQPQHF
V: TRBV7-9; J: TRBJ2-5; CDR3: CASSPSGSSETQYF
V: TRBV5-4; J: TRBJ2-3; CDR3: CASSSSGKATDTQYF
V: TRBV4-3; J: TRBJ1-1; CDR3: CASSQTGNTEAFF
V: TRBV11-3; J: TRBJ2-2; CDR3: CASIPGSGTGELFF
V: TRBV11-2; J: TRBJ2-2; CDR3: CASSFNQNTGELFF
V: TRBV9; J: TRBJ2-5; CDR3: CASSQTGMAETQYF